This T cell receptor (beta chain) appears in the sequencing data of a study of siplizumab effects on memory and regulatory T cells. Approximately 100,000 TCR templates per sample were sequenced. Measured with immunoSEQ multiplex PCR; TCRdb has only the in-frame clones, and not every one. The repertoire holds more than 85,000 clones, with 80% to 90% as singletons. Study-wide results and caveats: Siplizumab led to significantly less abundant alloreactive sequences that could be traced back to unstimulated CD4+ memory cells. Apparently key alloresponse contributors, naive T cells also seemed more diverse than memory cells.

As regards this clone: Antigen unknown.

The germline gives CDR1 SGHKS, CDR2 YYEKEE (reference sequence). The germline V and J ends were trimmed by 1 base and 3 bases, with 10 bases remaining between them. CDR3 length equals 15 residues. The sequenced material came from CD4+ T cells sorted from blood. This rearrangement joins TRBV5-5 to TRBJ1-4; the D is unclear. This clonotype was obtained from a human donor in good health. CDR3 sequence (DNA): TGTGCCAGCAGCTTGATGGGGATCCCTAATGAAAAACTGTTTTTT. This gives the protein CASSLMGIPNEKLFF.